By frequency, the clone carrying this T cell receptor (beta chain) registers medium-sized (0.01 to 0.1%). CDR1 is SQVTM, CDR2 ANQGSEA, per germline. CDR3 length: 13 amino acids. This sample is drawn from a study of CXCR3-negative and CXCR3-positive naive CD8 T cells. The libraries of TRB cDNA were constructed through 5' RACE using UMI labels. After re-calling the 5' RACE reads, TCRdb lists one entry per CDR3 protein, DNA absent. Its table lists just under 9,000 distinct CDR3 sequences. The TCR was taken from a human donor in good health. Some clones in this sample may be carry-over from other donors' samples. The material sequenced was naive CXCR3- CD8+ T cells from blood. Subset noted: CD45RO-CCR7+CD27+CD95- naive CD8+ T cells lacking CXCR3 (TNR3-). This sequence joins TRBV29-1 and TRBJ2-7; TCRdb reports TRBD1, a call that lacks DNA to check it against. CDR3 sequence: CSILFGTSGEQYF.